A selection of T cell receptor beta chains follows, all from one sample in a study of radiation and T cells in renal cell carcinoma. TCRdb's table, derived via immunoSEQ multiplex PCR, lists solely in-frame clones and lacks some. The sample consists of roughly 100,000 clones, around nine tenths of them appearing once. The sample here was blood, taken from a patient whose treatment included radiotherapy and nephrectomy. These receptors came from a man between 50 and 59 years old with renal cell carcinoma. Both conserved end residues are part of each CDR3. D genes are given only for firm matches. For some rows the clone size is stated as once, few or many, or as a class when expanded; others skip it.

TRBJ1-1 - TRBV11-2 - TGTGCCAGCAGCCGGGAGGGTGGTAGGAAGGGGACTGAAGCTTTCTTT CASSREGGRKGTEAFF
TRBJ2-1 - TRBV11-2 TRBD1 TGTGCCAGCAGCCTCCACAGGGGGCCCCACAATGAGCAGTTCTTC CASSLHRGPHNEQFF
TRBJ2-7 - TRBV6-5 TRBD2 TGTGCCAGCAGTTACTGGCGGGGGGGCTACGAGCAGTACTTC CASSYWRGGYEQYF
TRBJ1-4 - TRBV6-1 TRBD1 TGTGCCAGCAGTGAAATGGACAGGTTGAATGAAAAACTGTTTTTT CASSEMDRLNEKLFF
TRBJ1-4 - TRBV2 - - CASILGATNEKLFF
TRBJ2-3 medium-sized TRBV6-6 - TGTGCCAGCAGTACAACTCTAAGCACAGATACGCAGTATTTT CASSTTLSTDTQYF
TRBJ2-7 - TRBV9 TRBD2 TGTGCCAGCAGCATAGGACTAGACGCCTACGAGCAGTACTTC CASSIGLDAYEQYF
TRBJ2-4 - TRBV5-1 - TGCGCCAGCAGCTTGTCTGTCGGAAACATTCAGTACTTC CASSLSVGNIQYF
TRBJ1-1 once TRBV5-4 - TGTGCCAGCAGCTTATATGCAACGGAGGACACTGAAGCTTTCTTT CASSLYATEDTEAFF
TRBJ2-7 - TRBV1 - TGCACCAGCAGCCAAAAAGGGGACAACTACGAGCAGTACTTC CTSSQKGDNYEQYF
TRBJ1-1 few TRBV4-3 - TGCGCCAGCAGCCAAGATACGAACACTGAAGCTTTCTTT CASSQDTNTEAFF
TRBJ1-2 - TRBV29-1 - TGCAGCGTTGATTCGCCGTCCTATGGCTACACCTTC CSVDSPSYGYTF
TRBJ1-4 - TRBV27 - TGTGCCAGCAGTTTAGGCACAGCAACTAATGAAAAACTGTTTTTT CASSLGTATNEKLFF
TRBJ2-1 - TRBV4-1 - TGCGCCAGCAGCCAAGACAGTGTTAGCTCCTACAATGAGCAGTTCTTC CASSQDSVSSYNEQFF
TRBJ2-1 - TRBV5-1 TRBD1 TGCGCCAGCACTGGACAGGCTAGCTCCTACAATGAGCAGTTCTTC CASTGQASSYNEQFF
TRBJ2-3 - TRBV2 TRBD2 TGTGCCAGCAGTGGAGCGGGAGCGATAAATACGCAGTATTTT CASSGAGAINTQYF
TRBJ2-7 - TRBV6-5 - TGTGCCAGCAGTTACACGAAGGGCACTTACTCCTACGAGCAGTACTTC CASSYTKGTYSYEQYF
TRBJ1-1 once TRBV18 TRBD1 TGTGCCAGCTCACCATCCCGGACAGGGAAGGCTGAAGCTTTCTTT CASSPSRTGKAEAFF
TRBJ2-3 - TRBV7-2 - TGTGCCAGCAGCTTAGCGGGAAGTACAGATACGCAGTATTTT CASSLAGSTDTQYF
TRBJ1-5 - TRBV10-3 TRBD1 TGTGCCATCAGCAAGGACAGGCCACAGCCCCAGCATTTT CAISKDRPQPQHF
TRBJ2-7 - TRBV6-1 TRBD2 TGTGCCAGCAGTGACCCCCGGACTAGCGGGGGTTACGAGCAGTACTTC CASSDPRTSGGYEQYF
TRBJ2-5 - TRBV5-1 - TGCGCCAGCAGCGCTGGAGGTGGGCGGAAGGGGGAGACCCAGTACTTC CASSAGGGRKGETQYF
TRBJ2-5 once TRBV4-3 - TGCGCCAGCAGCCAGACACAGGGAACTGGGGAGACCCAGTACTTC CASSQTQGTGETQYF
TRBJ1-3 few TRBV7-3 - TGTGCCAGCAGCGAAGGGCCGAGCTCTGGAAACACCATATATTTT CASSEGPSSGNTIYF